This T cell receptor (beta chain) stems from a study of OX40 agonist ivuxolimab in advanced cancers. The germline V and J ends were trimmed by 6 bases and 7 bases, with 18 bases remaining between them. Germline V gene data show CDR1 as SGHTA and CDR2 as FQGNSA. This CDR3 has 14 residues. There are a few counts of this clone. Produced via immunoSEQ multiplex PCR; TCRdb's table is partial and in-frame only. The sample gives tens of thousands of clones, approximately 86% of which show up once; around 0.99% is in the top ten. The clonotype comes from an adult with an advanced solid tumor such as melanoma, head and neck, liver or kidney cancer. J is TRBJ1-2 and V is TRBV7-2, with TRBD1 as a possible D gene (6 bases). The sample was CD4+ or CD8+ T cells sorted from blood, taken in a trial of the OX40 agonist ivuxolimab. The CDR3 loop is CASRRGQTRGGYTF. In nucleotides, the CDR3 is TGTGCCAGCAGACGAGGACAGACCCGCGGTGGCTACACCTTC. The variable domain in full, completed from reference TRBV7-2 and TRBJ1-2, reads GAGVSQSPSNKVTEKGKDVELRCDPISGHTALYWYRQSLGQGLEFLIYFQGNSAPDKSGLPSDRFSAERTGGSVSTLTIQRTQQEDSAVYLCASRRGQTRGGYTFGSGTRLTVV.